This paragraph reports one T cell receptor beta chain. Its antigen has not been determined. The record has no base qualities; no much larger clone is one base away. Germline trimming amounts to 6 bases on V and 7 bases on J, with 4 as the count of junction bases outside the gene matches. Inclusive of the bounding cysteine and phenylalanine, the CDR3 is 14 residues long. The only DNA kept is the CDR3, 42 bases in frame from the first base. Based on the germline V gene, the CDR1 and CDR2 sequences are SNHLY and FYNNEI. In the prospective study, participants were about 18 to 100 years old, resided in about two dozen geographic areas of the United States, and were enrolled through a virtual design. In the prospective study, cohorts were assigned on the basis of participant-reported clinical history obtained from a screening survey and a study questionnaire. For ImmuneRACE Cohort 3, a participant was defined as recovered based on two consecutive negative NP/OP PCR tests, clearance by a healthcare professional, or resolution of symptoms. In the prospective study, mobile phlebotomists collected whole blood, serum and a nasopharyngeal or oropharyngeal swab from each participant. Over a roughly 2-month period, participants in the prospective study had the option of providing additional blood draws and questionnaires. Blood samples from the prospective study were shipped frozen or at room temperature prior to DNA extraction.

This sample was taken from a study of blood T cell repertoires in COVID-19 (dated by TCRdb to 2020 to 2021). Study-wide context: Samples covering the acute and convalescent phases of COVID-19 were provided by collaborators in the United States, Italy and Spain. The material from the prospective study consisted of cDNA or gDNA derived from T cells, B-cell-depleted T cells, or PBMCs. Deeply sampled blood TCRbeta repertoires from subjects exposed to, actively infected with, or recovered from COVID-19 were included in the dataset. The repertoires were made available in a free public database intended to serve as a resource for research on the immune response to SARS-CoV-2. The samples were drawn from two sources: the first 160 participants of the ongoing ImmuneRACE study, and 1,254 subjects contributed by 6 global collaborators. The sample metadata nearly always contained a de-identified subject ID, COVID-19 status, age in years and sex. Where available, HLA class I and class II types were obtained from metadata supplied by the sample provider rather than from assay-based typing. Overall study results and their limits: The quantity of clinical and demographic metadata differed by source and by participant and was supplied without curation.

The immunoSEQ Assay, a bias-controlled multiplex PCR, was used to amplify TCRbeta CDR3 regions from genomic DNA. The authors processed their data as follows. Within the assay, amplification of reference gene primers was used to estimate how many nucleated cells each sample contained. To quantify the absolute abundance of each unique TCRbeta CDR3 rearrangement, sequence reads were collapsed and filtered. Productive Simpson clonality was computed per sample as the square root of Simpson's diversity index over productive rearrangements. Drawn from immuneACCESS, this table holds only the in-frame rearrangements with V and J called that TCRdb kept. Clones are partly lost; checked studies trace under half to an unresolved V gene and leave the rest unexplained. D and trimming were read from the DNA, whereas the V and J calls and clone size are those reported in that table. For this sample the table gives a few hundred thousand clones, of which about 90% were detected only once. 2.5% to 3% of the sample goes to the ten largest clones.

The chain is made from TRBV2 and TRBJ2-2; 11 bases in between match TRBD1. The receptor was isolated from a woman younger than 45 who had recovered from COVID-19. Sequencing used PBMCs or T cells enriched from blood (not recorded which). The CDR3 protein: CASRKGQGVGELFF. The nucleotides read TGTGCCAGCAGGAAGGGACAGGGGGTCGGGGAGCTGTTTTTT.